These 17 T cell receptor beta chains were all obtained from the same sample, sequenced in a study of blood T cells in healthy people across ages. Using a J-beta primer mix together with a sample-barcoded 5' primer, a second PCR was run for about 6 to 11 cycles. TCRdb reanalysed the 5' RACE reads using MiXCR and keeps one entry per CDR3 protein. The table lists approximately 1.5 million distinct CDR3 sequences, approximately 42% of them singletons. Sequencing input: blood. The receptors were sampled from a woman aged 18 to 35 in good health.

V and J are TRBV21-1 and TRBJ2-2. TRBV21-1 is recorded as a pseudogene. This CDR3 contains 12 residues. Here the CDR3 DNA reads TGTGCCAGCAGCAAAATAACCGGGGAGCTGTTTTTT. Protein product: CASSKITGELFF.

In the case of this clonotype: An end of the junction differs from the germline gene, which may be a read error. CDR3 nucleotide sequence: TGCACCAGCAGCTTGGCTAGCGGGAGTTACGAGCAGTACTTC. Translated, it gives CTSSLASGSYEQYF. This chain connects TRBV5-1 to TRBJ2-7; 10 nucleotides agree with TRBD2. This CDR3 has 14 residues. CDR1 is SGHRS and CDR2 is YFSETQ in the germline V gene.

This clonotype was counted a few times. The V call is TRBV20-1, the J call TRBJ2-1, with 8 bases that match TRBD2. V trimming: 4 bases; J trimming: 5 bases; junction bases outside the gene matches: 4. This CDR3 is built from 13 residues. Germline V gene lookup returns CDR1 DFQATT and CDR2 SNEGSKA (reference sequence). The CDR3 nucleotides read TGCAGTGCTATACTAGCGGCCAACAATGAGCAGTTCTTC. Encoded protein: CSAILAANNEQFF.

The chain uses TRBV12-3 or TRBV12-4 and TRBJ1-5; possibly TRBD1 for D (6 bases). V was clipped by 5 bases and J by 2 bases, with 10 bases between them. The CDR3 sequence is 14 residues long. This chain's CDR3 is CASSNREGNQPQHF. The DNA for the CDR3 is TGTGCCAGCAGTAACAGGGAGGGCAATCAGCCCCAGCATTTT.

This clonotype was observed a few times. This chain joins TRBV5-1 and TRBJ1-5, with D perhaps TRBD1 (6 bases). The CDR3 is 15 residues long. Trimming took off 4 bases at V and 0 bases at J, with 11 bases between the two ends. Germline values: CDR1 SGHRS, CDR2 YFSETQ. CDR3: CASSPTGHSNQPQHF. CDR3 in DNA: TGCGCCAGCAGCCCGACAGGACATAGCAATCAGCCCCAGCATTTT.

This clonotype was counted only a few times. This chain uses TRBV27 with TRBJ1-6; D is unresolved. Deletions cut 2 bases from V and 8 bases from J, with 7 bases between. This CDR3 is 13 amino acids long. The germline CDR1 and CDR2 sequences are MNHEY and SMNVEV (reference sequence). The CDR3 spells CASSLGRYSPLHF. In nucleotides, the CDR3 is TGTGCCAGCAGTTTAGGGAGGTATTCACCCCTCCACTTT.

In its sample, this clonotype was seen a few times. The CDR3 coding sequence is TGTGCCTGGGCCAGAGACTCTGGGGCCAACGTCCTGACTTTC. Translation: CAWARDSGANVLTF. The V call is TRBV30, the J call TRBJ2-6; no definite D call. In germline, CDR1 is GTSNPN, CDR2 SVGIG (reference sequence). The CDR3 loop spans 14 amino acids. V lost 5 bases, J lost 0 bases, and 8 bases lay in between.

A few counts support this clonotype. This chain joins TRBV7-9 and TRBJ2-5, with D maybe TRBD1 (6 bases). V shed 1 base and J shed 5 bases, with 11 bases lying between them. CDR3 length: 14 amino acids. The V gene's germline CDR1 is SEHNR and CDR2 FQNEAQ (reference sequence). CDR3 sequence reads: CASSLDRAWETQYF. The CDR3 DNA reads as TGTGCCAGCAGCTTAGACAGGGCCTGGGAGACCCAGTACTTC.

V is TRBV7-2 and J is TRBJ1-5, with D perhaps matching TRBD1 (5 bases). Trimming shortened V by 1 base and J by 3 bases, and 13 bases separated the two germline ends. The CDR3 is made up of 16 amino acids. Germline-derived CDR1 and CDR2 are SGHTA and FQGNSA. CDR3: CASSLESGRVNQPQHF. The CDR3 DNA reads TGTGCCAGCAGCTTAGAGTCGGGGCGGGTCAATCAGCCCCAGCATTTT.

Of note for this clonotype: The junction departs from the called germline gene at one end, perhaps through a read error. The V call is TRBV19, the J call TRBJ1-2; D is uncertain. The germline CDR1 and CDR2 sequences are LNHDA and SQIVND (reference sequence). CDR3 size: 16 residues. CDR3 bases: TGTGCCAGTAGTCCTTCTTACGGGGTAGTCGTCTATCGCTACACCTTC. Residues: CASSPSYGVVVYRYTF.

The V call is TRBV9, the J call TRBJ1-1; weak D call: TRBD1 (5 bases). Trimming pared 0 bases from V and 7 bases from J, leaving 16 bases between. Germline V gives CDR1 SGDLS, CDR2 YYNGEE. This CDR3 is built from 15 residues. The CDR3 sequence is CASSVAREPGGEAFF. CDR3 DNA: TGTGCCAGCAGCGTAGCTCGGGAACCGGGGGGTGAAGCTTTCTTT.

This chain joins TRBV27 and TRBJ2-7; 7 nucleotides line up with TRBD1. V dropped 10 bases and J dropped 2; count of bases not matched to a gene: 5. The CDR3 totals 12 residues. The V gene's germline CDR1 is MNHEY and CDR2 SMNVEV (reference sequence). The CDR3 DNA is TGTGCCACCCTGGGGACAGCCTACGAGCAGTACTTC. It translates to CATLGTAYEQYF.

CDR3 sequence: CSARKGTGVNSPLHF. For the CDR3, the DNA is TGCAGTGCTAGAAAGGGGACAGGGGTTAATTCACCCCTCCACTTT. The gene calls are TRBV20-1 and TRBJ1-6; the match to TRBD1 covers 10 bases. The CDR3 contains 15 residues. After removal of 2 bases from V and 6 bases from J, the junction contained 4 bases not matched to a gene. Germline assignment: CDR1 DFQATT and CDR2 SNEGSKA (reference sequence).

This clonotype turned up a few times. A clone one base away is much larger, so this may be a read error. This chain connects TRBV6-1 to TRBJ2-3, with TRBD2 as a possible D gene (6 bases). V was clipped by 3 bases and J by 0 bases, with 7 bases between them. Looked up from germline, CDR1 is MNHNS and CDR2 is SASEGT. The CDR3 loop spans 14 amino acids. The CDR3 bases are TGTGCCAGCAGTGACGGGACTAGCACAGATACGCAGTATTTT. Translating gives CASSDGTSTDTQYF.

The chain has TRBV6-5 and TRBJ2-7, with D tentatively TRBD1 or TRBD2 (6 bases each). V dropped 0 bases and J dropped 6 bases, with 15 bases sitting between them. CDR1 and CDR2 from the germline V gene are MNHEY and SVGAGI. The CDR3 is made up of 15 amino acids. The DNA for the CDR3 is TGTGCCAGCAGTTACTCGAGGGGGGCGAACAGCGAGCAGTACTTC. Translated: CASSYSRGANSEQYF.

The chain combines TRBV4-2 with TRBJ2-6; 7 bases align to TRBD1. This CDR3 contains 20 residues. Germline CDR1 and CDR2: LGHNA and YNFKEQ. The J segment lost 1 base and the V segment lost 0 bases, leaving 12 bases of the junction unmatched. CDR3 nucleotide sequence: TGTGCCAGCAGCCAAGATTTAAGGACAGGTTCCGGATCTGGGGCCAACGTCCTGACTTTC. Translating it yields CASSQDLRTGSGSGANVLTF.

This clonotype was seen a handful of times. The chain combines TRBV11-2 with TRBJ1-1; 11 bases line up with TRBD1. Trimming took 4 bases from V and 3 from J; bases not matched to a gene: 7. CDR3 size: 16 residues. Germline assignment: CDR1 SGHAT and CDR2 FQNNGV. The CDR3 DNA reads TGTGCCAGCAGCTCCGGGACAGGGGGGCCCGACACTGAAGCTTTCTTT. It encodes CASSSGTGGPDTEAFF.